This T cell receptor beta chain was captured in a study of technical replicates of blood from a handful of donors. The CDR3 loop spans 14 amino acids. V shed 8 bases and J 13 bases; nucleotides not matched to a gene: 15. CDR1 is MNHNS, CDR2 SASEGT, per germline. Generated by immunoSEQ multiplex PCR, the TCRdb table keeps only in-frame clones and is missing some. This table holds under 100,000 clones, under 97% found once. V is TRBV6-1 and J is TRBJ2-1; TRBD2 matches 9 bases. The specimen was T cells isolated from PBMCs. This receptor was identified in a human donor in good health. CDR3 amino acids: CASHEREAGRVQFF. In nucleotides, the CDR3 is TGTGCCAGCCACGAGCGGGAGGCAGGGAGGGTACAGTTCTTC.